This T cell receptor beta chain stems from a study of T cell responses to AZD1222 COVID-19 vaccine. Findings and limits, study-wide: Targeting of unmutated variant regions was reportedly seen in nearly half of spike-specific TCRs. Without day 14 samples, only post-peak T cell repertoires were studied. Researchers report vaccine-associated CD4 TCRs spanning spike, with dominance at 160-218 and 743-854.

Sequencing was performed with immunoSEQ multiplex PCR; in TCRdb, only in-frame clones are kept and a portion is missing. The sample has under 150,000 clones, approximately 90% seen once. Germline CDR1 and CDR2: GTSNPN and SVGIG (reference sequence). The V end lost 3 bases, the J end lost 2 bases, and 7 bases lay between the germline ends. The CDR3 runs 13 residues. Regarding this clone: The target antigen is unknown.

The sequenced sample was peripheral blood, obtained on day 0 of AZD1222 vaccination. V and J are TRBV30 and TRBJ1-4; maybe TRBD1 (6 bases). The TCR sequence derives from an adult in good health. Here the CDR3 DNA reads TGTGCCTGGAGGGGGGCGACTAATGAAAAACTGTTTTTT. Protein product: CAWRGATNEKLFF. The full variable domain, its missing parts supplied by reference TRBV30 and TRBJ1-4, is SQTIHQWPATLVQPVGSPLSLECTVEGTSNPNLYWYRQAAGRGLQLLFYSVGIGQISSEVPQNLSASRPQDRQFILSSKKLLLSDSGFYLCAWRGATNEKLFFGSGTQLSVL.